What follows are 13 T cell receptor beta chains derived from one specimen sequenced in a study of cytomegalovirus exposure and HLA in healthy donors. PCR employed 60 Vbeta and 13 Jbeta primers. Produced via immunoSEQ multiplex PCR; TCRdb's table is partial and in-frame only. The sample lists 65,000 to 100,000 clones, roughly 80% seen once, with about 14% in the top ten. The sample taken for sequencing was PBMCs. The origin of the receptors is a woman between 40 and 55 years old in good health and CMV-seropositive.

The chain uses TRBV9 and TRBJ2-2; 9 bases align to TRBD1. The CDR3 contains 16 residues. The germline gives CDR1 SGDLS, CDR2 YYNGEE. V lost 2 bases to trimming and J lost 0 bases; unmatched junction nucleotides: 2. CDR3 residues: CASSVGQGPNTGELFF. The CDR3 bases are TGTGCCAGCAGCGTCGGACAGGGGCCGAACACCGGGGAGCTGTTTTTT.

The genes are TRBV19 and TRBJ2-3; 7 bases match TRBD1. From germline, CDR1 is LNHDA and CDR2 SQIVND (reference sequence). The CDR3 is 14 residues long. J gave up 0 bases and V 6 bases, and 3 bases lay outside the gene matches. In DNA form, the CDR3 reads TGTGCCAGTAGGATGACAGGGAGCACAGATACGCAGTATTTT. Translating gives CASRMTGSTDTQYF.

In DNA, the CDR3 is TGTGCCAGCAGAAGACAGACTAGCACAGATACGCAGTATTTT. Translating it yields CASRRQTSTDTQYF. V usage is TRBV6-5 and J usage is TRBJ2-3; a possible D gene is TRBD1 (5 bases). This CDR3 is 14 amino acids long. Germline CDR1 reads MNHEY; CDR2 reads SVGAGI. The V end lost 6 bases, the J end lost 0 bases, and 10 bases lay between the germline ends.

The chain employs TRBV18 and TRBJ2-3; no definite D call. This CDR3 is 12 amino acids long. Per the germline V gene, CDR1 is KGHSH and CDR2 is LQKENI. The germline V and J ends were trimmed by 5 bases and 5 bases, with 8 bases remaining between them. In nucleotides, the CDR3 is TGTGCCAGCTCATCCAATAGAGATACGCAGTATTTT. Translation gives CASSSNRDTQYF.

V usage is TRBV5-1 and J usage is TRBJ2-3; the match to TRBD2 covers 8 bases. The germline V gene has CDR1 SGHRS and CDR2 YFSETQ. This CDR3 spans 15 amino acids. J lost 4 bases, V lost 4 bases, and 8 bases had no gene match. CDR3 sequence reads: CASSDGTSGADTQYF. Written as DNA, the CDR3 is TGCGCCAGCAGCGACGGGACTAGTGGTGCAGATACGCAGTATTTT. The entire variable domain, with the rest obtained from reference TRBV5-1 and TRBJ2-3, is as follows: KAGVTQTPRYLIKTRGQQVTLSCSPISGHRSVSWYQQTPGQGLQFLFEYFSETQRNKGNFPGRFSGRQFSNSRSEMNVSTLELGDSALYLCASSDGTSGADTQYFGPGTRLTVL.

The chain carries TRBV6-5 and TRBJ2-3; the D gene is possibly TRBD1 (6 bases). Germline CDR1 is MNHEY and CDR2 is SVGAGI. V lost 10 bases to trimming and J lost 3 bases, with 17 bases between them. The CDR3 totals 14 residues. The chain's CDR3 is CATSTGTWTDTQYF. As DNA, the CDR3 is TGTGCCACCTCCACAGGGACGTGGACAGATACGCAGTATTTT.

The V and J genes are TRBV30 and TRBJ1-5; D gene uncertain. From germline, CDR1 is GTSNPN and CDR2 SVGIG (reference sequence). Trimming removed 7 bases from V and 1 base from J, with 17 bases in between. This CDR3 contains 15 residues. DNA of the CDR3: TGTGCCTCCTCAACCGGGGTGTCCAGCAATCAGCCCCAGCATTTT. Translating gives CASSTGVSSNQPQHF.

The chain joins TRBV4-1 to TRBJ1-6; no firm D call. The germline V gene has CDR1 MGHRA and CDR2 YSYEKL. Trimming shortened V by 0 bases and J by 0 bases, and 9 bases separated the two germline ends. The CDR3 covers 17 residues. The CDR3 reads CASSQDAGSSYNSPLHF. The CDR3 nucleotides are TGCGCCAGCAGCCAAGACGCGGGGAGCTCCTATAATTCACCCCTCCACTTT.

This rearrangement joins TRBV29-1 to TRBJ1-2; 11 nucleotides match TRBD1. In germline, CDR1 is SQVTM, CDR2 ANQGSEA. The CDR3 loop spans 14 amino acids. With 4 bases clipped from V and 6 bases from J, the junction kept 7 bases outside the gene matches. CDR3 in DNA: TGCAGCGTTGGCCGGACAGGGGGCTTCGATGGCTACACCTTC. It encodes CSVGRTGGFDGYTF.

The rearrangement uses TRBV30 and TRBJ1-2; D is perhaps TRBD1 (5 bases). The germline CDR1 and CDR2 sequences are GTSNPN and SVGIG (reference sequence). V was clipped by 4 bases and J by 4 bases, with 10 bases between them. The CDR3 covers 12 residues. The CDR3 DNA reads as TGTGCCTGGACCTCCAGGGCCTATGGCTACACCTTC. Amino acid sequence: CAWTSRAYGYTF.

This chain uses TRBV9 with TRBJ2-3, with D perhaps TRBD2 (6 bases). V gave up 4 bases and J gave up 1 base, with 13 bases separating them. Germline V gene data show CDR1 as SGDLS and CDR2 as YYNGEE. The CDR3 is 15 residues long. CDR3 region: CASSTEGGRTDTQYF. Written as DNA, the CDR3 is TGTGCCAGCAGCACAGAAGGAGGGCGCACAGATACGCAGTATTTT.

This clone was seen only a few times. The conserved closing phenylalanine or tryptophan is absent in this CDR3, likely reflecting a read error. Because the CDR3's place on the DNA is in doubt, the DNA is left out and the CDR3 is given as listed by TCRdb. This chain uses TRBV21-1 with TRBJ2-7; TRBD1, the table's D call, lacks a check against the DNA. TRBV21-1 represents a pseudogene. From its first to its last residue, the CDR3 has 9 amino acids. The CDR3 here is CASTQGAFT.

The V call is TRBV30, the J call TRBJ1-2; 9 bases line up with TRBD1. Germline CDR1 is GTSNPN and CDR2 is SVGIG (reference sequence). The V and J ends lost 6 bases and 2 bases, in that order; junction bases with no gene match: 10. CDR3 length equals 15 residues. CDR3 in amino acids: CACPPTGGRNYGYTF. CDR3 nucleotides: TGTGCCTGTCCTCCGACAGGGGGAAGGAACTATGGCTACACCTTC.